These 7 T cell receptor beta chains share one sample of origin, sequenced in a study of cytomegalovirus exposure and HLA in healthy donors. This table comes from immunoSEQ multiplex PCR, and its TCRdb copy is limited to in-frame clones, with some not included. The table shows about 88,000 clones, with less than 90% occurring only once. Material: PBMCs. The origin of the receptors is a woman between 18 and 29 years old in good health and CMV-seropositive.

This clone was observed a single time. The CDR3 loop is CASSSWTGETEAFF. Written as DNA, the CDR3 is TGTGCCAGCAGCTCCTGGACAGGGGAAACTGAAGCTTTCTTT. J is TRBJ1-1 and V is TRBV7-9; TRBD1 matches at 9 bases. This CDR3 comprises 14 residues. Germline CDR1 is SEHNR and CDR2 is FQNEAQ (reference sequence). V lost 4 bases to trimming and J lost 5 bases; unmatched junction nucleotides: 5.

This clone was seen only once. V and J are TRBV7-3 and TRBJ1-6, with a tentative D call TRBD1 (5 bases). CDR1 and CDR2 (germline): SGHTA, FQGTGA. The CDR3 spans 13 residues. Trimming shortened V by 2 bases and J by 8 bases, and 7 bases separated the two germline ends. The CDR3 DNA reads as TGTGCCAGCAGCTTAGGGACTTATTCACCCCTCCACTTT. Protein: CASSLGTYSPLHF. Full variable domain (outside the CDR3, taken from reference TRBV7-3 and TRBJ1-6): GAGVSQTPSNKVTEKGKYVELRCDPISGHTALYWYRQSLGQGPEFLIYFQGTGAADDSGLPNDRFFAVRPEGSVSTLKIQRTERGDSAVYLCASSLGTYSPLHFGNGTRLTVT.

This chain uses TRBV18 with TRBJ2-7, with 7 positions matching TRBD1. Germline V lookup: CDR1 KGHSH, CDR2 LQKENI. With V trimmed by 3 bases and J by 4 bases, 3 bases remained unmatched. The CDR3 contains 13 residues. The CDR3 is CASSPGQKYEQYF. CDR3 sequence (DNA): TGTGCCAGCTCACCGGGACAGAAATACGAGCAGTACTTC.

The CDR3 DNA reads as TGTGCCAGTAGTATAGTAGGGACAGGGATCTACACCTTC. As protein: CASSIVGTGIYTF. The V and J genes are TRBV19 and TRBJ1-2, with TRBD1 matching over 9 bases. The V gene's germline CDR1 is LNHDA and CDR2 SQIVND (reference sequence). The ends lost 1 base at V and 10 bases at J; junction bases unmatched: 4. The CDR3 extends over 13 amino acids.

Here the CDR3 reads CASSWVGQRGETQYF. Written as DNA, the CDR3 is TGTGCCAGCAGCTGGGTGGGACAGAGAGGGGAGACCCAGTACTTC. The chain recombines TRBV11-2 with TRBJ2-5, with 7 bases fitting TRBD1. The ends lost 4 bases at V and 5 bases at J; junction bases unmatched: 10. Germline V CDR1 and CDR2: SGHAT, FQNNGV. This CDR3 contains 15 residues.

This chain links TRBV13 with TRBJ2-7; possible D gene TRBD2, 6 bases. Germline assignment: CDR1 PRHDT and CDR2 FYEKMQ (reference sequence). Trimming removed 3 bases from V and 0 bases from J, with 15 bases in between. This CDR3 region has 16 residues. In DNA form, the CDR3 reads TGTGCCAGCAGCTTTACCGGCCGGGGGAACTCCTACGAGCAGTACTTC. Translation gives CASSFTGRGNSYEQYF.

V is TRBV6-5 and J is TRBJ2-3; D uncertain. The CDR3 is made up of 16 amino acids. In germline, CDR1 is MNHEY, CDR2 SVGAGI. Trimming stripped 0 bases from V and 1 base from J, with 11 bases between. The CDR3 region is CASSYSMAQGTDTQYF. The CDR3, as DNA: TGTGCCAGCAGTTACTCGATGGCCCAAGGCACAGATACGCAGTATTTT.